This passage covers 27 T cell receptor beta chains from one sample sequenced in a study of shared clonotypes between healthy human individuals. Profiled with immunoSEQ multiplex PCR; TCRdb holds only in-frame clones, not every one. The table includes under 1,100,000 clones, roughly 80% detected once. Sample: memory CD4+ T cells sorted from blood. Stated subset: CD45RA-negative fraction. Receptor source: a man younger than 35 in good health.

J is TRBJ1-2 and V is TRBV5-1; 8 bases agree with TRBD1. CDR1 and CDR2 from the germline V gene are SGHRS and YFSETQ. The CDR3 is 14 residues long. The trim removed 4 bases at V and 7 bases at J, leaving 9 bases unmatched. Written as DNA, the CDR3 is TGCGCCAGCAGCCCACTCCGGACAGGGTTTGGCTACACCTTC. This translates into CASSPLRTGFGYTF. Complete variable domain (other parts from reference TRBV5-1 and TRBJ1-2): KAGVTQTPRYLIKTRGQQVTLSCSPISGHRSVSWYQQTPGQGLQFLFEYFSETQRNKGNFPGRFSGRQFSNSRSEMNVSTLELGDSALYLCASSPLRTGFGYTFGSGTRLTVV.

The chain combines TRBV2 with TRBJ1-2; the D gene is possibly TRBD1 (5 bases). The V gene's germline CDR1 is SNHLY and CDR2 FYNNEI. V lost 5 bases and J 8 bases, leaving 24 bases between the germline ends. The CDR3 runs to 16 residues. The CDR3 loop is CASSFLEAGQARGYTF. The CDR3 coding sequence is TGTGCCAGCAGTTTCCTTGAGGCAGGGCAGGCGAGGGGCTACACCTTC.

This chain links TRBV7-2 with TRBJ1-5; 10 positions agree with TRBD1. The V and J ends lost 2 bases and 2 bases, in that order; junction bases with no gene match: 6. Germline lookup yields CDR1 SGHTA and CDR2 FQGNSA. This CDR3 has 17 residues. The CDR3 coding sequence is TGTGCCAGCAGCTTACAACCCGGGACAGGGGGCAATCAGCCCCAGCATTTT. It encodes CASSLQPGTGGNQPQHF.

V is TRBV7-2 and J is TRBJ1-1; 7 bases align to TRBD1. CDR1 and CDR2 from the germline V gene are SGHTA and FQGNSA. There are 15 residues in the CDR3. The V and J ends lost 5 bases and 0 bases, in that order; junction bases with no gene match: 6. In DNA, the CDR3 is TGTGCCAGCAGCCCAGGGGGGAAGATGAACACTGAAGCTTTCTTT. This gives the protein CASSPGGKMNTEAFF.

V and J are TRBV19 and TRBJ2-2, with unresolved D. The germline gives CDR1 LNHDA, CDR2 SQIVND (reference sequence). This CDR3 region has 14 residues. Trimming removed 9 bases at V and 4 bases at J, with 15 bases between. CDR3 in DNA: TGTGCCAGCCGACCAATGGGGTCCACCGGGGAGCTGTTTTTT. As protein: CASRPMGSTGELFF.

This clone was detected only a few times. Other DNA sequences in this sample translate to the same CDR3. The chain employs TRBV5-5 and TRBJ1-1, with unresolved D. CDR1 SGHKS and CDR2 YYEKEE come from the germline V gene (reference sequence). This CDR3 contains 14 residues. V lost 0 bases, J lost 0 bases, and 6 bases lay in between. CDR3 bases: TGTGCCAGCAGCTTGGGGCGGGTGAACACTGAAGCTTTCTTT. Protein sequence: CASSLGRVNTEAFF.

V and J are TRBV27 and TRBJ1-4; unclear D gene. The CDR3 is 18 residues long. Trimming removed 2 bases at V and 0 bases at J, with 16 bases between. Germline V CDR1 and CDR2: MNHEY, SMNVEV (reference sequence). CDR3 region: CASSLSSFRSSTNEKLFF. For the CDR3, the DNA is TGTGCCAGCAGTTTAAGCAGCTTCCGCTCCTCAACTAATGAAAAACTGTTTTTT.

Only a few counts were recorded for this clone. The chain combines TRBV4-1 with TRBJ1-2, with D perhaps matching TRBD1 (5 bases). Germline V lookup: CDR1 MGHRA, CDR2 YSYEKL. Trimming took off 4 bases at V and 0 bases at J, with 15 bases between the two ends. The CDR3 extends over 16 amino acids. CDR3 loop: CASSPSGPPANYGYTF. The CDR3, as DNA: TGCGCCAGCAGCCCGTCGGGACCGCCAGCTAACTATGGCTACACCTTC.

The rearrangement uses TRBV27 and TRBJ2-7, with no clear D. The germline gives CDR1 MNHEY, CDR2 SMNVEV (reference sequence). Trimming pared 2 bases from V and 2 bases from J, leaving 10 bases between. CDR3 length: 14 residues. The CDR3 loop reads CASSLGPGAYEQYF. The CDR3 DNA reads as TGTGCCAGCAGTTTAGGCCCTGGGGCCTACGAGCAGTACTTC.

J is TRBJ1-4 and V is TRBV5-1, with D unresolved. This CDR3 has 14 amino acids. CDR1 SGHRS and CDR2 YFSETQ come from the germline V gene. V was cut by 4 bases and J by 4 bases, with 11 bases left in between. The CDR3 reads CASSPISSNEKLFF. The CDR3 bases are TGCGCCAGCAGCCCTATTTCGAGTAATGAAAAACTGTTTTTT.

This clone was counted a few times. The rearrangement links TRBV5-1 to TRBJ1-4; D not certain. V lost 2 bases, J lost 8 bases, and 10 bases lay in between. This CDR3 is 13 amino acids long. The V gene's germline CDR1 is SGHRS and CDR2 YFSETQ. The CDR3 region has the DNA TGCGCCAGCAGCTTACGGATTCAGGAAAAACTGTTTTTT. It encodes CASSLRIQEKLFF.

Concerning this clone: Given a much more abundant clone one base away, this may be a read error. This specimen includes other DNA sequences encoding the same CDR3. The rearrangement joins TRBV15 to TRBJ1-5; D gene ambiguous. This CDR3 contains 13 residues. Germline CDR1 LNHNV, CDR2 YYDKDF (reference sequence). V was clipped by 4 bases and J by 1 base, with 5 bases between them. The CDR3 DNA sequence: TGTGCCACCAGCACGGGAAGCAATCAGCCCCAGCATTTT. Its protein product is CATSTGSNQPQHF.

The rearrangement links TRBV5-1 to TRBJ2-7, with 10 positions matching TRBD1. The V gene end was trimmed by 5 bases and the J gene end by 3 bases; junction bases not matched to a gene: 2. The CDR3 contains 13 residues. Germline V gene sequence: CDR1 SGHRS, CDR2 YFSETQ. The CDR3 spells CASRRTGGYEQYF. The CDR3 DNA follows: TGCGCCAGCAGGCGGACAGGGGGCTACGAGCAGTACTTC.

The chain uses TRBV7-2 and TRBJ2-7; D ambiguous. The CDR3 has 14 amino acids. The ends were cut back, 1 base at V and 2 bases at J, with 9 bases in the middle. Germline V gene data show CDR1 as SGHTA and CDR2 as FQGNSA. The DNA of the CDR3 is TGTGCCAGCAGCTTAGGGGCAGTAACCTACGAGCAGTACTTC. The encoded protein is CASSLGAVTYEQYF.

This clone was detected once. This chain links TRBV23-1 with TRBJ2-7; D possibly matches TRBD1 or TRBD2 (5 bases each). TRBV23-1 is recorded as an ORF, its role being uncertain. CDR3 length equals 14 residues. V shed 4 bases and J shed 2 bases, with 12 bases lying between them. In DNA, the CDR3 is TGCGCCAGCAGTCTCGGGACGGAAACCTACGAGCAGTACTTC. It encodes CASSLGTETYEQYF.

This chain joins TRBV2 and TRBJ2-5; the match to TRBD2 covers 11 bases. Germline V gene data show CDR1 as SNHLY and CDR2 as FYNNEI. The V gene end was trimmed by 4 bases and the J gene end by 3 bases; junction bases not matched to a gene: 4. This CDR3 is built from 15 residues. The CDR3: CASSGGTSGEETQYF. The CDR3 DNA reads as TGTGCCAGCAGTGGCGGGACTAGCGGAGAAGAGACCCAGTACTTC.

This clone was detected ten times or more. This chain links TRBV2 with TRBJ2-5, with a tentative D call TRBD1 (5 bases). Trimming took 4 bases from V and 5 from J, leaving 11 bases between them. The CDR3 is 13 amino acids. Germline lookup yields CDR1 SNHLY and CDR2 FYNNEI. As DNA, the CDR3 is TGTGCCAGCAGTGGGGTAGCAGGGGAGACCCAGTACTTC. Its translation: CASSGVAGETQYF.

Ten or more counts support this clone. The V and J genes are TRBV7-8 and TRBJ2-5, with 7 bases that match TRBD2. V gave up 0 bases and J gave up 5 bases; unmatched junction bases: 0. There are 13 residues in the CDR3. From germline, CDR1 is SGHVS and CDR2 FQNEAQ. CDR3: CASSLAGGETQYF. The CDR3, as DNA: TGTGCCAGCAGCTTAGCGGGAGGGGAGACCCAGTACTTC.

On this clone itself: Other nucleotide sequences from this sample produce the same CDR3. The chain is built from TRBV5-1 and TRBJ2-3; TRBD1 matches 8 bases. V was clipped by 3 bases and J by 3 bases; unmatched bases: 3. The CDR3 consists of 14 residues. Germline V gene data show CDR1 as SGHRS and CDR2 as YFSETQ. The DNA for the CDR3 is TGCGCCAGCAGCTCCAGGACAGGGACAGATACGCAGTATTTT. This encodes CASSSRTGTDTQYF.

The chain employs TRBV30 and TRBJ2-7; unclear D gene. This CDR3 is built from 15 residues. Germline-derived CDR1 and CDR2 are GTSNPN and SVGIG (reference sequence). V dropped 0 bases and J dropped 3 bases, with 15 bases sitting between them. The CDR3 DNA reads TGTGCCTGGAGTGTACTGAAAGACGGGCGCTACGAGCAGTACTTC. Protein product: CAWSVLKDGRYEQYF.

This clone came up a few times. This chain connects TRBV30 to TRBJ1-2; no clear D. Germline V gene data show CDR1 as GTSNPN and CDR2 as SVGIG (reference sequence). The CDR3 consists of 12 residues. The ends were cut back, 1 base at V and 9 bases at J, with 12 bases in the middle. The CDR3 nucleotides read TGTGCCTGGAGTGAATCCCCTAGGCGCTACACCTTC. It encodes CAWSESPRRYTF.

The chain combines TRBV4-3 with TRBJ2-3; possible D gene TRBD2, 6 bases. V was pared by 0 bases and J by 4 bases, with 14 bases between. This CDR3 is built from 16 residues. Looked up from germline, CDR1 is LGHNA and CDR2 is YSLEER. The CDR3 spells CASSQDSAGGSDTQYF. CDR3 coding DNA: TGCGCCAGCAGCCAAGATTCAGCGGGTGGATCAGATACGCAGTATTTT.

The genes are TRBV6-1 and TRBJ2-5; D is undetermined. V was shortened by 5 bases and J by 0 bases, with 4 bases between the two germline ends. The V gene's germline CDR1 is MNHNS and CDR2 SASEGT. This CDR3 comprises 12 residues. CDR3: CASSRHQETQYF. Here the CDR3 DNA reads TGTGCCAGCAGTCGGCACCAAGAGACCCAGTACTTC.

J is TRBJ2-3 and V is TRBV4-1, with 7 bases identical to TRBD2. J was trimmed by 5 bases and V by 0 bases; bases with no gene match: 11. Germline lookup yields CDR1 MGHRA and CDR2 YSYEKL. This CDR3 comprises 17 residues. In DNA, the CDR3 is TGCGCCAGCAGCCAAGAGAGACTAGGGAGGGCCATAGATACGCAGTATTTT. Encoded protein: CASSQERLGRAIDTQYF.

V gene TRBV5-8 combines with J gene TRBJ2-7, with a weak D call TRBD2 (5 bases). V shed 3 bases and J shed 6 bases, with 19 bases lying between them. The CDR3 runs to 15 residues. Germline V gene data show CDR1 as SGHTS and CDR2 as YDEGEE. CDR3 residues: CASSYRDPRVGEQYF. In DNA, the CDR3 is TGTGCCAGCAGCTACCGGGATCCCCGAGTAGGCGAGCAGTACTTC.

This rearrangement joins TRBV14 to TRBJ1-4; possible D gene TRBD1, 6 bases. Looked up from germline, CDR1 is SGHDN and CDR2 is FVKESK. This CDR3 is built from 17 residues. The V gene lost 2 bases and the J gene lost 2 bases, with 15 bases spanning the gap. The CDR3 sequence is CASSQYGAGQTNEKLFF. The CDR3 DNA sequence: TGTGCCAGCAGCCAATACGGAGCAGGACAGACTAATGAAAAACTGTTTTTT.

J is TRBJ2-7 and V is TRBV29-1; a possible D gene is TRBD1 (5 bases). V was pared by 4 bases and J by 0 bases, with 10 bases between. Looked up from germline, CDR1 is SQVTM and CDR2 is ANQGSEA. The CDR3 is 13 residues long. This chain's CDR3 is CSVGQLTSYEQYF. CDR3 sequence (DNA): TGCAGCGTTGGACAGCTTACCTCCTACGAGCAGTACTTC.